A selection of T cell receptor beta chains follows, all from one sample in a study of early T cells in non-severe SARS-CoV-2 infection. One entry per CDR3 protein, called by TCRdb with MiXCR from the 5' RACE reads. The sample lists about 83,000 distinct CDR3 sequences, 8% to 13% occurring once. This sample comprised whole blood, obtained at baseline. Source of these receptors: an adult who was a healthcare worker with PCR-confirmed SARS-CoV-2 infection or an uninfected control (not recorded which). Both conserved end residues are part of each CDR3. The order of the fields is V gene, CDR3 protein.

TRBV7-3	CASSLAGGRNEKLFF
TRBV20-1	CSATGPGELFF
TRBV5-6	CASSLNSIYGYTF
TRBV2	CASSHRGDNSPLHF
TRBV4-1	CASSQEASYEQYF
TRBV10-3	CAIRGTGARYGYTF
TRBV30	CAWSPGAWQYF
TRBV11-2	CAGGLYNEQFF
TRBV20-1	CSAAWVAGGRTSGSNEQFF
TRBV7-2	CASSLRGMLGTSGSNPHNEQFF
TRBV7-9	CASSPPGRYGYTF
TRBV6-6	CASSYSSTHQPTTDTQYF
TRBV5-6	CASSLVGRAGEQYF
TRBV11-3	CASSLSTGYQANVLTF
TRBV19	CASSRTASGGANVLTF
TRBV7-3	CASSLRAGQPQHF
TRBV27	CASNGGGKNEKLFF
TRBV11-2	CASSLNASPKVNEQFF
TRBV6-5	CASSYSGRGNYGYTF
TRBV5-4	CASSRNRGRKNTEAFF
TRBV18	CASSPGAGTGNTIYF
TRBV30	CAWSTDWPSYEQYF
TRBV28	CASTGPNTGELFF
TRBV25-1	CAIKGLGPNEQFF
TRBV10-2	CASRDNEQFF
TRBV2	CASTEIRVLVLEAFF
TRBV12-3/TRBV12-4	CASSPPAVSYNEQFF
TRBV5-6	CASSRLNTGELFF
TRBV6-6	CAAAGPWVNSPLHF
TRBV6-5	CASSYQNQNTEAFF
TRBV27	CASSPGPPYEQYF
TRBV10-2	CASGGDSPGAFF
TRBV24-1	CATSDSGTGQYSNQPQHF
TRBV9	CASSVALAGGTQYF
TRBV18	CASSPNQGTTGELFF